The text below deals with one T cell receptor beta chain. Time point reported: patch test 2, 6 weeks after DPC sensitization. Treatment reported: therapeutic diphenylcyclopropenone sensitization with weekly scalp DPC. MiXCR, applied by TCRdb to the RACE reads, yields one record per CDR3 protein. The sample records tens of thousands of distinct CDR3 sequences, 9.5% to 11% being singletons. Trimming shortened V by 2 bases and J by 2 bases, and 9 bases separated the two germline ends. The CDR3 loop spans 15 amino acids. CDR1 SGHAT and CDR2 FQDESV come from the germline V gene (reference sequence). This specimen belongs to a study of human T cells and chemical hapten exposure. Study-wide context: Affected patients, primarily female, had alopecia areata, totalis or universalis.

This chain links TRBV11-1 with TRBJ2-2, with TRBD1 as a possible D gene (6 bases). The sequence was obtained from a middle-aged man with alopecia areata. Some clones in this sample may be carry-over from other donors' samples. Sequencing used whole blood, obtained in connection with sensitization to the hapten diphenylcyclopropenone (DPC). In nucleotides, the CDR3 is TGTGCCAGCAGCTTACTGGGGGCTAACACCGGGGAGCTGTTTTTT. It encodes CASSLLGANTGELFF.